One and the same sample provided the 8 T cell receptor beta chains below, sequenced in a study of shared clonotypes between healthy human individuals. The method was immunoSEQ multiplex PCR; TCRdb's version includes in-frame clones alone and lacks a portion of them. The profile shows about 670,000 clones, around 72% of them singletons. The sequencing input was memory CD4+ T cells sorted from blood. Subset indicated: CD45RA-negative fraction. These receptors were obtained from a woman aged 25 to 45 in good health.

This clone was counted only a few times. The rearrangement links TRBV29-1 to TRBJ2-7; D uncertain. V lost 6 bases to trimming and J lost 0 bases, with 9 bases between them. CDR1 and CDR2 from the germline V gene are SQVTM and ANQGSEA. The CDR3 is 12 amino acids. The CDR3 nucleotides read TGCAGCGTACAGACAATCTCCTACGAGCAGTACTTC. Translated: CSVQTISYEQYF.

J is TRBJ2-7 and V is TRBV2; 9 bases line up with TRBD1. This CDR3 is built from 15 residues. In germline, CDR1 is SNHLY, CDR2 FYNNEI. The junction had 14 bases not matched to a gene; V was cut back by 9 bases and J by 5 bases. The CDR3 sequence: CASRILQGALHEQYF. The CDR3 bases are TGTGCCAGTAGGATACTACAGGGGGCATTGCACGAGCAGTACTTC.

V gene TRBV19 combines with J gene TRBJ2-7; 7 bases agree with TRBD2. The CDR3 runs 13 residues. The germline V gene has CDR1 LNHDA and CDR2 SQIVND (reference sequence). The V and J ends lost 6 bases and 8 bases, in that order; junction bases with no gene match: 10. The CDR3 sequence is CASRTPAGEKQYF. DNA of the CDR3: TGTGCCAGTAGAACCCCTGCGGGGGAAAAGCAGTACTTC.

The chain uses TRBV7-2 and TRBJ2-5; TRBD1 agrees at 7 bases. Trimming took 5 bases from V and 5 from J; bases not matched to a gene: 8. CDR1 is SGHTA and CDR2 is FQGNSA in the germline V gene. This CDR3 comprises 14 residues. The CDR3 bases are TGTGCCAGCAGCCCGGGACAGCCTCGTGAGACCCAGTACTTC. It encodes CASSPGQPRETQYF.

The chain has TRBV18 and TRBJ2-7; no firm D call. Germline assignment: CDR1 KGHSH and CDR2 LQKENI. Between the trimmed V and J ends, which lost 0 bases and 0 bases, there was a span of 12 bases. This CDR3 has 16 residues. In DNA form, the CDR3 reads TGTGCCAGCTCACCACCTTCGACAAGCCGCTCCTACGAGCAGTACTTC. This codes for CASSPPSTSRSYEQYF.

The CDR3 bases are TGTGCCTGGAGTGTAGGGCTAGTTGGTGAGCAGTTCTTC. Residues: CAWSVGLVGEQFF. The J gene is TRBJ2-1, the V gene TRBV30; D is unresolved. V gave up 0 bases and J gave up 9 bases, with 12 bases separating them. The CDR3 consists of 13 residues. Per germline, CDR1 GTSNPN and CDR2 SVGIG (reference sequence).

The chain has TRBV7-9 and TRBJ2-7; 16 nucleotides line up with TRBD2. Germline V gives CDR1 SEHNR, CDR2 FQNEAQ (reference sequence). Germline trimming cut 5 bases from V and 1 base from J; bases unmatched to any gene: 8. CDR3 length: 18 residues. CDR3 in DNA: TGTGCCAGCAGCCTAGGGACTAGCGGGAGGGGTCTTTCCTACGAGCAGTACTTC. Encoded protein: CASSLGTSGRGLSYEQYF.

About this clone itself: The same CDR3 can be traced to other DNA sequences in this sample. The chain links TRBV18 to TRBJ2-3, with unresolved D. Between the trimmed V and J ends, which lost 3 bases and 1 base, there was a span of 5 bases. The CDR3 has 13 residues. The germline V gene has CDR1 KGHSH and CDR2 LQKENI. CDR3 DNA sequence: TGTGCCAGCTCACCCCAGGGCACAGATACGCAGTATTTT. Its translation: CASSPQGTDTQYF.